A selection of T cell receptor beta chains follows, all from one sample in a study of shared clonotypes between healthy human individuals. Libraries were prepared by immunoSEQ multiplex PCR; TCRdb keeps only in-frame clonotypes and omits some of them. This table has about 680,000 clones, 92% appearing once. The source material was naive CD8+ T cells sorted from blood. These receptors came from a man aged 25 to 40 in good health. CDR3s include the opening cysteine and the closing phenylalanine or tryptophan. A D gene is named only where the DNA matches it firmly. Some rows mark clone size as missing; the rest say once, few, many or name a class of expanded clone.

CDR3 length	D gene	V gene	J gene	clone size	CDR3 protein	CDR3 DNA
14	.	TRBV28	TRBJ2-3	.	CASTLGEGADTQYF	TGTGCCAGCACCCTGGGGGAAGGCGCAGATACGCAGTATTTT
12	.	TRBV5-3	TRBJ2-7	.	CARSSTPYEQYF	TGTGCCAGAAGCTCAACACCTTACGAGCAGTACTTC
16	TRBD1	TRBV4-3	TRBJ1-2	.	CASSQDRRGQSYGYTF	TGCGCCAGCAGCCAAGATCGGCGGGGACAGTCCTATGGCTACACCTTC
13	.	TRBV29-1	TRBJ1-3	once	CSVASDSRNTIYF	TGCAGCGTTGCCTCGGACAGCCGAAACACCATATATTTT
16	TRBD2	TRBV5-1	TRBJ2-5	.	CASSWPLAGSQETQYF	TGCGCCAGCAGCTGGCCACTAGCGGGCTCCCAAGAGACCCAGTACTTC
17	TRBD1	TRBV7-2	TRBJ2-3	.	CASSHDRGRLGTDTQYF	TGTGCCAGCAGCCATGACAGGGGGCGCTTGGGTACAGATACGCAGTATTTT
15	.	TRBV19	TRBJ2-1	.	CASSGRGGFGDEQFF	TGTGCCAGTAGCGGTCGTGGAGGGTTCGGGGATGAGCAGTTCTTC
14	.	TRBV5-5	TRBJ2-2	.	CASSLGTNTGELFF	TGTGCCAGCAGCTTGGGGACGAACACCGGGGAGCTGTTTTTT
14	.	TRBV5-5	TRBJ1-3	.	CASSSAGSGNTIYF	TGTGCCAGCAGCTCGGCGGGCTCTGGAAACACCATATATTTT
12	.	TRBV28	TRBJ2-1	.	CASSPQIWKQFF	TGTGCCAGCAGTCCTCAAATTTGGAAGCAGTTCTTC
14	.	TRBV7-2	TRBJ2-7	.	CASSLGPGGYEQYF	TGTGCCAGCAGCTTAGGACCCGGGGGTTACGAGCAGTACTTC
13	.	TRBV25-1	TRBJ1-2	.	CASSEYWGEGITF	.
11	.	TRBV7-8	TRBJ2-7	.	CASSSTYEQYF	TGTGCCAGCAGCTCCACCTACGAGCAGTACTTC
15	TRBD2	TRBV4-2	TRBJ2-1	.	CASSQGLAGGSEQFF	TGTGCCAGCAGCCAAGGATTAGCGGGAGGGTCCGAGCAGTTCTTC
16	TRBD1	TRBV7-9	TRBJ1-5	.	CASSFDREYSNQPQHF	TGTGCCAGCAGCTTCGACAGGGAATATAGCAATCAGCCCCAGCATTTT
12	TRBD1	TRBV6-1	TRBJ2-7	.	CASRDRVYEQYF	TGTGCCAGCAGGGACAGGGTCTACGAGCAGTACTTC
14	TRBD1	TRBV27	TRBJ1-1	.	CASSLWGQGTEAFF	TGTGCCAGCAGTTTATGGGGACAGGGCACTGAAGCTTTCTTT
14	.	TRBV7-6	TRBJ2-7	once	CASSLGDHSYEQYF	TGTGCCAGCAGCTTAGGAGACCACTCCTACGAGCAGTACTTC
18	.	TRBV28	TRBJ2-1	.	CASSPRGVEAPAYNEQFF	TGTGCCAGCAGTCCCCGAGGTGTCGAAGCGCCCGCCTACAATGAGCAGTTCTTC
16	.	TRBV5-5	TRBJ2-2	once	CASSSPSTTKTGELFF	TGTGCCAGCAGCTCCCCTTCGACTACAAAGACCGGGGAGCTGTTTTTT
12	.	TRBV7-8	TRBJ2-3	.	CASSPTADTQYF	TGTGCCAGCAGCCCTACAGCAGATACGCAGTATTTT
16	TRBD2	TRBV7-9	TRBJ2-5	.	CASSLGTSVYQETQYF	TGTGCCAGCAGCTTGGGGACTAGCGTCTACCAAGAGACCCAGTACTTC
15	.	TRBV13	TRBJ1-3	.	CASSPVEGSGNTIYF	TGTGCCAGCAGCCCGGTGGAGGGATCTGGAAACACCATATATTTT
11	.	TRBV29-1	TRBJ2-7	.	CSVQPGGEQYF	TGCAGCGTCCAACCTGGGGGAGAGCAGTACTTC
12	.	TRBV19	TRBJ2-7	.	CASSMVPYEQYF	TGTGCCAGTAGTATGGTTCCCTACGAGCAGTACTTC
14	.	TRBV5-1	TRBJ2-7	.	CASSLRGASHEQYF	TGCGCCAGCAGCTTGCGAGGGGCGTCCCACGAGCAGTACTTC
12	.	TRBV14	TRBJ2-7	.	CASSEGRWEQYF	TGTGCCAGCAGCGAGGGGCGGTGGGAGCAGTACTTC